This TCR beta chain stems from a study of shared clonotypes between healthy human individuals. Study context: Each donor had three CD4 naive, three CD4 memory, two CD8 naive and one CD8 memory plate.

TCRdb's table, derived via immunoSEQ multiplex PCR, lists solely in-frame clones and lacks some. The top ten clones hold 8.5% to 12% of a sample with 300,000 to 400,000 clones, around 79% of them seen once. As concerns this clone: Its antigen is currently unknown.

CDR3 length: 15 residues. The germline V gene has CDR1 SGHAT and CDR2 FQNNGV. V was clipped by 0 bases and J by 3 bases, with 9 bases between them. General observations from the study: Sorted-subset sequencing was shown by rarefaction to be incomplete despite large depth. Blood was the sole source, and tissue repertoires probably differ. When compared with the clonotypes that were shared by all four sorted-subset donors, the non-shared clonotypes turned out to have lower generation probabilities.

The material sequenced was memory CD4+ T cells sorted from blood. Noted subset: CD45RA-negative fraction. The sequence derives from a man aged 30-40 years in good health. V and J are TRBV11-2 and TRBJ2-1; D is unclear. The CDR3 region has the DNA TGTGCCAGCAGCTTAGAGGTTACGAACTACAATGAGCAGTTCTTC. Protein product: CASSLEVTNYNEQFF.